The 15 T cell receptor beta chains in this list originate from one sample, sequenced in a study of T cell repertoires in cytomegalovirus infection (dated by TCRdb to the late 2010s). Interpreted using the paper, the treatment or condition label stands for: in vitro stimulation with specific CMV peptide epitopes to enrich CMV-specific T cells. The antigens of these receptors remain unknown. The data were produced on an Illumina HiSeq 1500. The raw public data were reprocessed by TCRdb itself: fastp quality trimming at Q25, MiXCR clonotype calling, in-frame beta chains only. For every CDR3 protein sequence, its rows merge into one entry that carries the most common genes and DNA. This sample is represented by fewer than 900,000 distinct CDR3 sequences; approximately 32% of them were singletons. 10% to 15% of the sample lies in the top ten. Sequenced here: cultured CD8+ T cells from PBMCs, sampled from culture after CMV antigen stimulation. Receptor source: a human donor in good health (CMV status not recorded). Some clones in this sample may be carry-over from other donors' samples.

This chain links TRBV7-6 with TRBJ2-7; D uncertain. CDR3 length: 15 amino acids. With 4 bases removed from V and 7 bases from J, the gap between germline ends came to 20 bases. CDR1 and CDR2 from the germline V gene are SGHVS and FNYEAQ. Here the CDR3 DNA reads TGTGCCAGCAGCTCGGACCCGGATCGGTTTGTGGAGCAGTACTTC. Amino acids: CASSSDPDRFVEQYF.

This clonotype has only a few counts. The V and J genes are TRBV6-1 and TRBJ2-1, with a tentative D call TRBD1 (9 bases). The CDR3 has 19 amino acids. V was cut by 6 bases and J by 2 bases, with 26 bases left in between. Germline CDR1 MNHNS, CDR2 SASEGT. The CDR3 sequence is CASRTGTGLSGAPYNEQFF. The DNA for the CDR3 is TGTGCCAGCAGAACTGGGACAGGGCTTAGCGGGGCTCCCTACAATGAGCAGTTCTTC.

This clonotype was seen repeatedly, ten times or more. The CDR3 DNA is TGTGCCAGCAGCCTTCCTCGACAGGAAAATATGAACACTGAAGCTTTCTTT. Translation: CASSLPRQENMNTEAFF. This chain links TRBV7-8 with TRBJ1-1; D might be TRBD1 (6 bases). The V end was cut by 5 bases, the J end by 0 bases, with 19 bases between. The CDR3 is made up of 17 amino acids. The germline V gene encodes CDR1 SGHVS and CDR2 FQNEAQ.

This clonotype was counted only a few times. The CDR3 coding sequence is TGTGCCAGCAGCTTCCGGGACAGGGGGCGGCTACAGACCCAGTACTTC. This translates into CASSFRDRGRLQTQYF. The rearrangement uses TRBV7-2 and TRBJ2-5, with 12 bases identical to TRBD1. The trim removed 3 bases at V and 6 bases at J, leaving 8 bases unmatched. CDR1 is SGHTA and CDR2 is FQGNSA in the germline V gene. The CDR3 sequence is 16 residues long.

In this sample, this clonotype turned up a few times. The chain couples TRBV12-3 or TRBV12-4 to TRBJ1-1; 7 nucleotides line up with TRBD1. This CDR3 is 13 amino acids long. Trimming at V came to 7 bases and at J to 3 bases, leaving 5 bases not matched to a gene. CDR3 in amino acids: CASTLTGYTEAFF. CDR3 nucleotide sequence: TGTGCCAGCACCTTGACAGGGTACACTGAAGCTTTCTTT.

This clonotype was seen a few times. This chain uses TRBV6-5 with TRBJ2-2; D is ambiguous. Trimming cost V 3 bases and J 4 bases, with 6 bases left between them. The CDR3 runs to 13 residues. Germline CDR1 reads MNHEY; CDR2 reads SVGAGI. CDR3 bases: TGTGCCAGCAGTTATGGGGTCACCGGGGAGCTGTTTTTT. Amino acids: CASSYGVTGELFF.

V gene TRBV6-1 combines with J gene TRBJ2-1; 8 positions agree with TRBD1. The germline gives CDR1 MNHNS, CDR2 SASEGT. Trimming removed 4 bases from V and 6 bases from J; junction bases left unmatched: 8. CDR3 length equals 15 residues. CDR3 amino acids: CASSVNRGDSNEQFF. The CDR3 coding sequence is TGTGCCAGCAGTGTAAACAGGGGGGATAGCAATGAGCAGTTCTTC.

This clonotype was detected ten times or more. The CDR3 reads CASSSGTISYEQYV. For the CDR3, the DNA is TGTGCCAGCAGCAGCGGGACTATTTCCTACGAGCAGTACGTC. The chain is built from TRBV7-9 and TRBJ2-7, with 7 bases fitting TRBD2. With V trimmed by 5 bases and J by 1 base, 5 bases remained unmatched. CDR1 SEHNR and CDR2 FQNEAQ come from the germline V gene (reference sequence). CDR3 length: 14 amino acids.

This chain links TRBV6-5 with TRBJ1-1; 8 bases line up with TRBD1. Trimming removed 3 bases from V and 8 bases from J; junction bases left unmatched: 11. There are 15 residues in the CDR3. CDR1 and CDR2 from the germline V gene are MNHEY and SVGAGI. The DNA for the CDR3 is TGTGCCAGCAGTTATATAGACAGGGGCTTTGACGAAGCTTTCTTT. Amino acids: CASSYIDRGFDEAFF.

Ten or more counts support this clonotype. This sequence joins TRBV12-5 and TRBJ2-1; D uncertain. The germline gives CDR1 LGHNT, CDR2 FRNRAP. V was shortened by 5 bases and J by 6 bases, with 29 bases between the two germline ends. CDR3 size: 19 residues. The DNA of the CDR3 is TGTGCTAGTGGTCATTTTCAATCTGTGGGGTCCCGAGTTGCCAATGAGCAGTTCTTC. Its protein product is CASGHFQSVGSRVANEQFF.

This clonotype was picked up a small number of times. The chain combines TRBV2 with TRBJ2-6; the D gene is possibly TRBD2 (5 bases). V lost 8 bases and J lost 4, with 6 bases in between. The CDR3 totals 12 residues. Per the germline V gene, CDR1 is SNHLY and CDR2 is FYNNEI. The CDR3 DNA sequence: TGTGCCAGCCCGGGGGGGGCCAACGTCCTGACTTTC. Its translation is CASPGGANVLTF.

The CDR3 coding sequence is TGCAGTGCTAGAAAACAGGGCTTCTCCTACGAGCAGTACTTC. It is translated as CSARKQGFSYEQYF. The V gene is TRBV20-1, the J gene TRBJ2-7, with D possibly being TRBD1 (6 bases). The germline gives CDR1 DFQATT, CDR2 SNEGSKA (reference sequence). CDR3 size: 14 residues. V lost 2 bases to trimming and J lost 0 bases, with 11 bases between them.

The chain couples TRBV15 to TRBJ1-3; 7 positions match TRBD1. Unmatched junction bases numbered 4, after V lost 0 bases and J lost 2 bases. Germline loops: CDR1 LNHNV, CDR2 YYDKDF (reference sequence). This CDR3 comprises 16 residues. The CDR3: CATSRETGMAGNTIYF. The CDR3, as DNA: TGTGCCACCAGCAGAGAGACAGGGATGGCTGGAAACACCATATATTTT.

This rearrangement joins TRBV27 to TRBJ2-7; 9 bases agree with TRBD2. The CDR3 length is 15 residues. Germline loops: CDR1 MNHEY, CDR2 SMNVEV (reference sequence). J gave up 2 bases and V 3 bases, and 5 bases lay outside the gene matches. CDR3 sequence reads: CASSLASGTPYEQYF. In nucleotides, the CDR3 is TGTGCCAGCAGTTTGGCTAGCGGGACCCCCTACGAGCAGTACTTC.

This clonotype was seen at least ten times. At one end, the junction sequence differs from germline, possibly due to a read error. The chain couples TRBV6-1 to TRBJ1-2; no clear D. CDR3 size: 12 residues. Germline-derived CDR1 and CDR2 are MNHNS and SASEGT. The CDR3 DNA sequence: TGTGCCAGCAGTGAATCTCCGGAGGAGGCCGACTTC. Translation: CASSESPEEADF.